This T cell receptor beta chain was sequenced in a study of blood T cell repertoires in COVID-19. The repertoire was sequenced with immunoSEQ multiplex PCR; TCRdb's copy has only in-frame clones and lacks some. The table shows under 200,000 clones, with roughly 90% occurring only once. Germline lookup yields CDR1 MNHNS and CDR2 SASEGT. The V end was cut by 0 bases, the J end by 3 bases, with 8 bases between. This CDR3 is built from 14 residues. Sample: PBMCs or T cells enriched from blood (not recorded which). This clonotype was obtained from a woman in her forties or fifties who had recovered from COVID-19. This rearrangement joins TRBV6-1 to TRBJ1-1; D call uncertain. The CDR3 region is CASSEAEDYTEAFF. The CDR3 nucleotides are TGTGCCAGCAGTGAAGCCGAGGATTACACTGAAGCTTTCTTT.